The rows below give T cell receptor beta chains drawn from one sample of a study of cytomegalovirus exposure and HLA in healthy donors. Repertoires were generated with immunoSEQ multiplex PCR, while TCRdb's copy carries only in-frame clones and drops some. The sample holds 220,000 or so clones; approximately 68% are singletons and the top ten take 1.5% to 2%. The sequencing input was PBMCs. All receptors derive from a young woman in good health and CMV-seronegative. Each CDR3 is given with its conserved first and last residue. The D gene is left open where the match is weak. The size field is filled for only some rows; it gives once, few, many or a size class.

D gene: NA
V gene: TRBV19
clone size: NA
J gene: TRBJ1-1
CDR3 protein: CATLSEGNTEAFF
CDR3 DNA: TGTGCCACCCTAAGTGAGGGGAACACTGAAGCTTTCTTT

D gene: TRBD2
V gene: TRBV10-3
clone size: NA
J gene: TRBJ2-1
CDR3 protein: CAISDLTSVVHNEQFF
CDR3 DNA: TGTGCCATCAGTGATTTGACTAGCGTTGTTCACAATGAGCAGTTCTTC

D gene: NA
V gene: TRBV30
clone size: NA
J gene: TRBJ2-3
CDR3 protein: CAWSVSRGSTDTQYF
CDR3 DNA: TGTGCCTGGAGTGTAAGCAGGGGAAGCACAGATACGCAGTATTTT

D gene: TRBD1
V gene: TRBV11-2
clone size: NA
J gene: TRBJ2-4
CDR3 protein: CASSLVGRTGIAKNIQYF
CDR3 DNA: TGTGCCAGCAGCTTAGTAGGACGGACAGGAATAGCCAAAAACATTCAGTACTTC

D gene: NA
V gene: TRBV9
clone size: NA
J gene: TRBJ2-6
CDR3 protein: CASSVSGALSGANVLTF
CDR3 DNA: TGTGCCAGCAGCGTAAGCGGAGCCCTTTCTGGGGCCAACGTCCTGACTTTC

D gene: NA
V gene: TRBV2
clone size: NA
J gene: TRBJ1-2
CDR3 protein: CASSLLGGNYGYSF
CDR3 DNA: TGTGCCAGCAGCCTCTTAGGAGGTAACTATGGCTACTCCTTC

D gene: TRBD1
V gene: TRBV7-6
clone size: NA
J gene: TRBJ2-7
CDR3 protein: CASSSNYRGGEQYF
CDR3 DNA: TGTGCCAGCAGCTCAAATTACAGGGGTGGCGAGCAGTACTTC

D gene: TRBD2
V gene: TRBV29-1
clone size: NA
J gene: TRBJ2-1
CDR3 protein: CSVYEREGLNEQFF
CDR3 DNA: TGCAGCGTTTATGAGCGGGAGGGCCTCAATGAGCAGTTCTTC

D gene: TRBD1
V gene: TRBV7-9
clone size: NA
J gene: TRBJ2-3
CDR3 protein: CASRQGADTQYF
CDR3 DNA: TGTGCCAGCAGACAGGGGGCAGATACGCAGTATTTT

D gene: TRBD2
V gene: TRBV27
clone size: once
J gene: TRBJ2-7
CDR3 protein: CASSLAGGFYEQYF
CDR3 DNA: TGTGCCAGCAGTTTGGCGGGAGGCTTCTACGAGCAGTACTTC

D gene: NA
V gene: TRBV7-9
clone size: NA
J gene: TRBJ2-6
CDR3 protein: CASSLRQSAGANVLTF
CDR3 DNA: TGTGCCAGCAGCTTGAGACAGTCTGCCGGGGCCAACGTCCTGACTTTC

D gene: TRBD1
V gene: TRBV5-1
clone size: once
J gene: TRBJ1-1
CDR3 protein: CASSFTPHSGTGGTEAFF
CDR3 DNA: TGCGCCAGCAGCTTTACTCCTCATTCCGGGACAGGGGGCACTGAAGCTTTCTTT

D gene: TRBD2
V gene: TRBV15
clone size: NA
J gene: TRBJ2-5
CDR3 protein: CVTSRGTSGGLQETQYF
CDR3 DNA: TGTGTCACCAGCAGAGGGACTAGCGGGGGGCTCCAAGAGACCCAGTACTTC

D gene: NA
V gene: TRBV18
clone size: NA
J gene: TRBJ2-7
CDR3 protein: CASSLGSGVSSYEQYF
CDR3 DNA: TGTGCCAGCTCACTCGGAAGCGGAGTTAGCTCCTACGAGCAGTACTTC

D gene: NA
V gene: TRBV4-1
clone size: NA
J gene: TRBJ2-2
CDR3 protein: CASSQDRSARELFF
CDR3 DNA: TGCGCCAGCAGCCAAGATAGAAGCGCCCGGGAGCTGTTTTTT

D gene: NA
V gene: TRBV7-3
clone size: NA
J gene: TRBJ2-1
CDR3 protein: CASSRDIGTYNEQFF
CDR3 DNA: TGTGCCAGCAGCAGGGACATAGGTACCTACAATGAGCAGTTCTTC

D gene: TRBD2
V gene: TRBV28
clone size: NA
J gene: TRBJ2-1
CDR3 protein: CASSRGVNEQFF
CDR3 DNA: TGTGCCAGCAGCCGGGGGGTTAATGAGCAGTTCTTC

D gene: NA
V gene: TRBV6-1
clone size: once
J gene: TRBJ1-5
CDR3 protein: CASSEDQGNQPQHF
CDR3 DNA: TGTGCCAGCAGTGAAGATCAGGGCAATCAGCCCCAGCATTTT

D gene: NA
V gene: TRBV5-4
clone size: NA
J gene: TRBJ1-6
CDR3 protein: CASNPGQYNSPLHF
CDR3 DNA: TGTGCCAGCAACCCTGGGCAGTACAATTCACCCCTCCACTTT

D gene: TRBD2
V gene: TRBV5-1
clone size: NA
J gene: TRBJ2-7
CDR3 protein: CASSEASGRAGEQYF
CDR3 DNA: TGCGCCAGCAGCGAGGCTAGCGGGAGGGCCGGTGAGCAGTACTTC

D gene: NA
V gene: TRBV6-6
clone size: NA
J gene: TRBJ2-7
CDR3 protein: CASSRGGAYEQYF
CDR3 DNA: TGTGCCAGCAGTCGCGGCGGAGCCTACGAGCAGTACTTC

D gene: TRBD2
V gene: TRBV7-9
clone size: NA
J gene: TRBJ2-3
CDR3 protein: CASSLTTSGATDTQYF
CDR3 DNA: TGTGCCAGCAGCTTAACTACTAGCGGGGCCACAGATACGCAGTATTTT

D gene: NA
V gene: TRBV28
clone size: NA
J gene: TRBJ2-5
CDR3 protein: CASSLGSSVGFQYF
CDR3 DNA: TGTGCCAGCAGTTTAGGGAGTAGCGTCGGCTTCCAGTACTTC

D gene: NA
V gene: TRBV6-5
clone size: NA
J gene: TRBJ1-4
CDR3 protein: CASRPRRQREEKLFF
CDR3 DNA: TGTGCCAGCAGACCTAGACGACAAAGGGAGGAAAAACTGTTTTTT

D gene: NA
V gene: TRBV29-1
clone size: NA
J gene: TRBJ2-5
CDR3 protein: CSVDSDSPQETQYF
CDR3 DNA: TGCAGCGTTGATTCCGACTCGCCCCAAGAGACCCAGTACTTC

D gene: TRBD2
V gene: TRBV9
clone size: NA
J gene: TRBJ2-1
CDR3 protein: CASSAGLAGGINEQFF
CDR3 DNA: TGTGCCAGCAGCGCAGGACTAGCGGGGGGGATAAATGAGCAGTTCTTC

D gene: NA
V gene: TRBV11-1
clone size: NA
J gene: TRBJ2-5
CDR3 protein: CASSLASTADQETQYF
CDR3 DNA: TGTGCCAGCAGCTTAGCGTCGACAGCCGATCAAGAGACCCAGTACTTC

D gene: NA
V gene: TRBV6-1
clone size: NA
J gene: TRBJ1-2
CDR3 protein: CASSERGNYGYTF
CDR3 DNA: TGTGCCAGCAGTGAAAGGGGGAACTATGGCTACACCTTC

D gene: NA
V gene: TRBV11-2
clone size: NA
J gene: TRBJ1-2
CDR3 protein: CASSGRGGYTF
CDR3 DNA: TGTGCCAGCAGCGGGAGGGGTGGCTACACCTTC

D gene: NA
V gene: TRBV18
clone size: NA
J gene: TRBJ1-2
CDR3 protein: CASSPFREDGYTF
CDR3 DNA: TGTGCCAGCTCACCGTTCAGGGAGGATGGCTACACCTTC

D gene: NA
V gene: TRBV15
clone size: NA
J gene: TRBJ1-4
CDR3 protein: CATSGLNEKLFF
CDR3 DNA: TGTGCCACCAGTGGGCTTAATGAAAAACTGTTTTTT

D gene: NA
V gene: TRBV9
clone size: NA
J gene: TRBJ2-1
CDR3 protein: CASSPVGGGRTNEQFF
CDR3 DNA: TGTGCCAGCAGCCCAGTAGGGGGCGGGAGGACTAATGAGCAGTTCTTC

D gene: NA
V gene: TRBV9
clone size: few
J gene: TRBJ1-3
CDR3 protein: CASSQADPSGNTIYF
CDR3 DNA: TGTGCCAGCAGCCAGGCCGACCCTTCTGGAAACACCATATATTTT

D gene: NA
V gene: TRBV6-5
clone size: NA
J gene: TRBJ1-2
CDR3 protein: CASSVGQGTHYGYTF
CDR3 DNA: TGTGCCAGCAGTGTCGGGCAGGGAACCCACTATGGCTACACCTTC

D gene: NA
V gene: TRBV15
clone size: NA
J gene: TRBJ1-1
CDR3 protein: CATSRDYGRGFAEAFF
CDR3 DNA: TGTGCCACCAGCAGAGATTATGGCAGGGGCTTCGCTGAAGCTTTCTTT

D gene: NA
V gene: TRBV7-9
clone size: NA
J gene: TRBJ2-3
CDR3 protein: CASSPPEADTQYF
CDR3 DNA: TGTGCCAGCAGTCCCCCGGAGGCAGATACGCAGTATTTT

D gene: NA
V gene: TRBV14
clone size: once
J gene: TRBJ2-1
CDR3 protein: CASSHPGGPFF
CDR3 DNA: TGTGCCAGCAGCCATCCCGGGGGACCGTTCTTC

D gene: NA
V gene: TRBV6-1
clone size: NA
J gene: TRBJ1-1
CDR3 protein: CASSVERLSTEAFF
CDR3 DNA: TGTGCCAGCAGTGTGGAGAGACTGAGCACTGAAGCTTTCTTT

D gene: NA
V gene: TRBV7-9
clone size: NA
J gene: TRBJ2-6
CDR3 protein: CSSSLAQGSGANVLTF
CDR3 DNA: TGTTCCAGCAGCTTAGCTCAGGGCTCTGGGGCCAACGTCCTGACTTTC

D gene: TRBD1
V gene: TRBV7-8
clone size: NA
J gene: TRBJ2-7
CDR3 protein: CASIGDRDYEQYF
CDR3 DNA: TGTGCCAGCATCGGCGACAGGGACTACGAGCAGTACTTC

D gene: NA
V gene: TRBV6-1
clone size: NA
J gene: TRBJ2-1
CDR3 protein: CASSGSIAPVSYNEQFF
CDR3 DNA: TGTGCCAGCAGTGGTAGTATAGCACCCGTTTCCTACAATGAGCAGTTCTTC

D gene: TRBD1
V gene: TRBV7-9
clone size: NA
J gene: TRBJ1-2
CDR3 protein: CASSSRQGAFGYTF
CDR3 DNA: TGTGCCAGCAGCTCCCGACAGGGGGCTTTTGGCTACACCTTC

D gene: TRBD1
V gene: TRBV4-1
clone size: NA
J gene: TRBJ2-3
CDR3 protein: CASSQKRGQLGDTQYF
CDR3 DNA: TGCGCCAGCAGCCAGAAAAGGGGACAGCTAGGGGATACGCAGTATTTT

D gene: NA
V gene: TRBV30
clone size: NA
J gene: TRBJ1-1
CDR3 protein: CAWKYGRDTEAFF
CDR3 DNA: TGTGCCTGGAAATACGGGCGGGACACTGAAGCTTTCTTT

D gene: NA
V gene: TRBV5-1
clone size: NA
J gene: TRBJ1-1
CDR3 protein: CASSPTSGNTEAFF
CDR3 DNA: TGCGCCAGCAGTCCTACTAGCGGGAACACTGAAGCTTTCTTT

D gene: TRBD1
V gene: TRBV7-9
clone size: NA
J gene: TRBJ1-2
CDR3 protein: CASSLGYRQGEANYGYTF
CDR3 DNA: TGTGCCAGCAGCTTAGGATACCGACAGGGGGAAGCTAACTATGGCTACACCTTC

D gene: NA
V gene: TRBV7-9
clone size: NA
J gene: TRBJ1-1
CDR3 protein: CASSALGREAFF
CDR3 DNA: TGTGCCAGCAGCGCCTTGGGCCGTGAAGCTTTCTTT

D gene: TRBD2
V gene: TRBV5-1
clone size: NA
J gene: TRBJ2-1
CDR3 protein: CASSPRTSGRFYNEQFF
CDR3 DNA: TGCGCCAGCAGCCCTAGGACTAGCGGGAGGTTCTACAATGAGCAGTTCTTC

D gene: NA
V gene: TRBV11-2
clone size: NA
J gene: TRBJ2-7
CDR3 protein: CASSLAVATRVYEQYF
CDR3 DNA: TGTGCCAGCAGCTTAGCTGTCGCGACTAGGGTCTACGAGCAGTACTTC

D gene: NA
V gene: TRBV6-1
clone size: few
J gene: TRBJ2-5
CDR3 protein: CASRNGQLQETQYF
CDR3 DNA: TGTGCCAGCAGGAACGGACAGCTCCAAGAGACCCAGTACTTC

D gene: NA
V gene: TRBV7-9
clone size: few
J gene: TRBJ2-3
CDR3 protein: CASSLGLEVDTQYF
CDR3 DNA: TGTGCCAGCAGCTTAGGACTAGAAGTAGATACGCAGTATTTT

D gene: NA
V gene: TRBV7-8
clone size: NA
J gene: TRBJ1-4
CDR3 protein: CASSWRGGETNEKLFF
CDR3 DNA: TGTGCCAGCAGCTGGCGCGGGGGGGAGACTAATGAAAAACTGTTTTTT

D gene: NA
V gene: TRBV7-3
clone size: NA
J gene: TRBJ2-1
CDR3 protein: CASSPSGVYNEQFF
CDR3 DNA: TGTGCCAGCAGCCCGTCCGGGGTCTACAATGAGCAGTTCTTC

D gene: TRBD1
V gene: TRBV5-1
clone size: NA
J gene: TRBJ2-1
CDR3 protein: CASRRPANSQGDEQFF
CDR3 DNA: TGCGCCAGCAGACGTCCAGCCAACTCCCAGGGGGATGAGCAGTTCTTC